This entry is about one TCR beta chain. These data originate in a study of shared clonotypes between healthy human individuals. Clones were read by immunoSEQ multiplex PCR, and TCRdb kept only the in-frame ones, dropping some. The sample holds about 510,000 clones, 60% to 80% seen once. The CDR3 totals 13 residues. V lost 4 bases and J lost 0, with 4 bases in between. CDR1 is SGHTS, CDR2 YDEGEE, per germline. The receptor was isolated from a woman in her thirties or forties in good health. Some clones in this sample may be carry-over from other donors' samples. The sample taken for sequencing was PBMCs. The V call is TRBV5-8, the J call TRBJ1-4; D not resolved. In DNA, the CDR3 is TGTGCCAGCAGCCCAGCAACTAATGAAAAACTGTTTTTT. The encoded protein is CASSPATNEKLFF.